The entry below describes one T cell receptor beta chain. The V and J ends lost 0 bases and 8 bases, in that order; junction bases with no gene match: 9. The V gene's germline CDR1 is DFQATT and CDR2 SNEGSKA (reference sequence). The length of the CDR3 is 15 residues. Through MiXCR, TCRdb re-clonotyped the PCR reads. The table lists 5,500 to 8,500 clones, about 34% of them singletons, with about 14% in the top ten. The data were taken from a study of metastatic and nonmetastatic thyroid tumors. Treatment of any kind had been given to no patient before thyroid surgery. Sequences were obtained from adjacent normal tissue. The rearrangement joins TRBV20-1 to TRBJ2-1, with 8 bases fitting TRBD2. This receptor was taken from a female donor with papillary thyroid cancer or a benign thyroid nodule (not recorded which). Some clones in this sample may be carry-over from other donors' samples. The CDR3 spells CSARDGTSGAHEQFF. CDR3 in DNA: TGCAGTGCTAGAGATGGAACTAGCGGAGCCCATGAGCAGTTCTTC.